Presented here are 21 T cell receptor beta chains from one specimen sequenced in a study of cytotoxic CD8 clonotypes in ibrutinib-treated CLL. Profiling relied on immunoSEQ multiplex PCR, and the TCRdb table lists in-frame clones only, not all of them. Of approximately 50,000 clones listed, 54% are singletons. Material: PBMCs, obtained at disease progression, from a patient treated with ibrutinib. All receptors derive from a human donor with chronic lymphocytic leukemia.

The rearrangement joins TRBV5-1 to TRBJ2-3; D may match TRBD1 or TRBD2 (5 bases each). There are 13 residues in the CDR3. The germline gives CDR1 SGHRS, CDR2 YFSETQ. V dropped 3 bases and J dropped 3 bases, with 8 bases sitting between them. The CDR3: CASSWDGTDTQYF. CDR3 nucleotides: TGCGCCAGCAGCTGGGACGGGACAGATACGCAGTATTTT.

The rearrangement links TRBV7-2 to TRBJ1-1; D gene uncertain. V was trimmed by 8 bases and J by 1 base, leaving 17 bases between them. The CDR3 is made up of 15 amino acids. CDR1 is SGHTA, CDR2 FQGNSA, per germline. CDR3 sequence: CASQRSGGPNTEAFF. CDR3 in DNA: TGTGCCAGCCAAAGGTCGGGCGGGCCGAACACTGAAGCTTTCTTT.

This clone was picked up a small number of times. The chain combines TRBV5-1 with TRBJ2-1; 10 nucleotides agree with TRBD1. Trimming took 4 bases from V and 3 from J; bases not matched to a gene: 4. CDR1 and CDR2 (germline): SGHRS, YFSETQ. The CDR3 runs to 15 residues. The CDR3 sequence: CASSTGQGIYNEQFF. DNA for the CDR3: TGCGCCAGCAGCACGGGACAGGGGATCTACAATGAGCAGTTCTTC.

This clone was recorded only once. The V gene is TRBV5-6, the J gene TRBJ1-2; TRBD1 might be the D (6 bases). The CDR3 totals 12 residues. V was trimmed by 6 bases and J by 6 bases, leaving 12 bases between them. CDR1 and CDR2 (germline): SGHDT, YYEEEE. The CDR3 DNA follows: TGTGCCAGCATCGAGCGGGGGCATGGCTACACCTTC. Translating gives CASIERGHGYTF.

The J gene is TRBJ2-7, the V gene TRBV28, with D uncertain. The germline V gene encodes CDR1 MDHEN and CDR2 SYDVKM. V lost 3 bases and J lost 9, with 18 bases in between. There are 14 residues in the CDR3. CDR3 coding DNA: TGTGCCAGCAGTTTGATCGGAGTAGGCTCGAGGCAGTACTTC. It is translated as CASSLIGVGSRQYF.

The V gene is TRBV4-2, the J gene TRBJ1-1, with 7 bases fitting TRBD1. The V gene's germline CDR1 is LGHNA and CDR2 YNFKEQ. The CDR3 extends over 21 amino acids. J gave up 0 bases and V 0 bases, and 19 bases lay outside the gene matches. The CDR3 reads CASSQDTGTGAYDLVNTEAFF. The CDR3 DNA is TGTGCCAGCAGCCAAGATACAGGAACAGGGGCTTACGATCTAGTGAACACTGAAGCTTTCTTT.

The CDR3: CSAEDRTGYTF. Here the CDR3 DNA reads TGCAGTGCAGAGGACAGGACTGGCTACACCTTC. V gene TRBV20-1 combines with J gene TRBJ1-2; 7 positions match TRBD1. With 6 bases clipped from V and 7 bases from J, the junction kept 5 bases outside the gene matches. CDR3 length: 11 amino acids. Per the germline V gene, CDR1 is DFQATT and CDR2 is SNEGSKA (reference sequence).

This clone was counted a single time. The chain carries TRBV27 and TRBJ1-1; no reliable D call. This CDR3 is 14 amino acids long. Germline CDR1 is MNHEY and CDR2 is SMNVEV (reference sequence). The V end was cut by 0 bases, the J end by 4 bases, with 9 bases between. CDR3 sequence reads: CASSLSVQFTEAFF. For the CDR3, the DNA is TGTGCCAGCAGTTTATCGGTACAGTTCACTGAAGCTTTCTTT.

A few counts support this clone. This chain connects TRBV4-3 to TRBJ1-1, with TRBD1 identical over 7 bases. The CDR3 extends over 15 amino acids. The V gene end was trimmed by 0 bases and the J gene end by 5 bases; junction bases not matched to a gene: 6. The V gene's germline CDR1 is LGHNA and CDR2 YSLEER. This CDR3 is CASSQDKGAGTEAFF. The CDR3 DNA is TGCGCCAGCAGCCAAGATAAGGGGGCGGGTACTGAAGCTTTCTTT.

The V gene is TRBV6-5, the J gene TRBJ1-5, with 8 bases identical to TRBD1. CDR1 MNHEY and CDR2 SVGAGI come from the germline V gene. The CDR3 is made up of 15 amino acids. V trimming: 6 bases; J trimming: 6 bases; junction bases outside the gene matches: 10. The CDR3 spells CASRPSMDRAQPQHF. The CDR3 bases are TGTGCCAGCAGACCCTCCATGGACAGGGCTCAGCCCCAGCATTTT.

This clone was seen many times. This may be a read error: a much more frequent sequence differs by one nucleotide. The chain has TRBV7-2 and TRBJ2-5, with D possibly being TRBD2 (6 bases). This CDR3 is built from 16 residues. Trimming left V 5 bases short and J 5 bases short, with 21 bases between. Germline V gives CDR1 SGHTA, CDR2 FQGNSA. CDR3 loop: CASSLLGGEVGETQYF. DNA of the CDR3: TGTGCCAGCAGCCTATTAGGAGGGGAGGTGGGGGAGACCCAGTACTTC.

J is TRBJ2-3 and V is TRBV29-1; the D gene is possibly TRBD1 (6 bases). V gave up 0 bases and J gave up 4 bases, with 14 bases separating them. The CDR3 has 15 amino acids. Germline V CDR1 and CDR2: SQVTM, ANQGSEA. The CDR3, as DNA: TGCAGCGTTGAAGAATCCCTCTACAGGGCAGATACGCAGTATTTT. Amino acid sequence: CSVEESLYRADTQYF.

This clone was counted between two and nine times. The chain couples TRBV30 to TRBJ1-1; no firm D call. The CDR3 loop spans 14 amino acids. The ends were cut back, 4 bases at V and 1 base at J, with 13 bases in the middle. Germline CDR1 reads GTSNPN; CDR2 reads SVGIG (reference sequence). The CDR3 region is CAWTLMDWNTEAFF. The CDR3 bases are TGTGCCTGGACCCTGATGGACTGGAACACTGAAGCTTTCTTT. The variable domain in full, with the rest retrieved from reference TRBV30 and TRBJ1-1, is SQTIHQWPATLVQPVGSPLSLECTVEGTSNPNLYWYRQAAGRGLQLLFYSVGIGQISSEVPQNLSASRPQDRQFILSSKKLLLSDSGFYLCAWTLMDWNTEAFFGQGTRLTVV.

This sequence joins TRBV19 and TRBJ1-1, with 9 bases that match TRBD1. This CDR3 has 15 amino acids. From germline, CDR1 is LNHDA and CDR2 SQIVND (reference sequence). Trimming took 6 bases from V and 1 from J; bases not matched to a gene: 6. CDR3: CASRRDRVQNTEAFF. For the CDR3, the DNA is TGTGCCAGTAGGAGGGACAGGGTACAGAACACTGAAGCTTTCTTT.

The rearrangement uses TRBV7-2 and TRBJ2-7, with D perhaps matching TRBD2 (5 bases). Trimming stripped 8 bases from V and 4 bases from J, with 12 bases between. The CDR3 contains 12 residues. Looked up from germline, CDR1 is SGHTA and CDR2 is FQGNSA. CDR3 protein: CASVGESYEQYF. The CDR3 DNA is TGTGCCAGCGTCGGGGAGTCGTACGAGCAGTACTTC.

The rearrangement links TRBV18 to TRBJ2-5; 10 nucleotides line up with TRBD1. Trimming cost V 3 bases and J 3 bases; bases outside gene matches: 10. Per germline, CDR1 KGHSH and CDR2 LQKENI. The CDR3 is made up of 17 amino acids. Written as DNA, the CDR3 is TGTGCCAGCTCACCCATAAAACCGGGGACAGGGGAAGAGACCCAGTACTTC. Protein sequence: CASSPIKPGTGEETQYF.

A remark on this clone: Other DNA sequences in the same sample also yield this CDR3. The chain carries TRBV30 and TRBJ2-3; D ambiguous. The V gene's germline CDR1 is GTSNPN and CDR2 SVGIG (reference sequence). The CDR3 extends over 12 amino acids. The V end lost 0 bases, the J end lost 2 bases, and 3 bases lay between the germline ends. The CDR3 reads CAWSVSTDTQYF. In nucleotides, the CDR3 is TGTGCCTGGAGTGTCTCCACAGATACGCAGTATTTT.

The V call is TRBV6-6, the J call TRBJ2-5; D remains unclear. CDR1 MNHNY and CDR2 SVGAGI come from the germline V gene (reference sequence). Trimming stripped 2 bases from V and 1 base from J, with 2 bases between. This CDR3 is 12 amino acids long. In DNA, the CDR3 is TGTGCCAGCAGTTACAGCCAAGAGACCCAGTACTTC. Translation: CASSYSQETQYF.

The chain recombines TRBV2 with TRBJ2-1, with 14 positions matching TRBD2. The trim removed 8 bases at V and 5 bases at J, leaving 5 bases unmatched. The CDR3 runs to 15 residues. The germline V gene has CDR1 SNHLY and CDR2 FYNNEI. CDR3 bases: TGTGCCAGCGGTCCGGGACTAGCGGGAGACAATGAGCAGTTCTTC. As protein: CASGPGLAGDNEQFF.

The chain is built from TRBV7-8 and TRBJ2-7; 7 bases align to TRBD1. The CDR3 spans 16 residues. CDR1 and CDR2 from the germline V gene are SGHVS and FQNEAQ. V lost 1 base to trimming and J lost 2 bases; unmatched junction nucleotides: 8. CDR3 DNA sequence: TGTGCCAGCAGCTTAGGGTTTGGGACAGCTACCTACGAGCAGTACTTC. It translates to CASSLGFGTATYEQYF. Supplemented by reference TRBV7-8 and TRBJ2-7, the full variable domain reads GAGVSQSPRYKVAKRGQDVALRCDPISGHVSLFWYQQALGQGPEFLTYFQNEAQLDKSGLPSDRFFAERPEGSVSTLKIQRTQQEDSAVYLCASSLGFGTATYEQYFGPGTRLTVT.

The chain joins TRBV7-2 to TRBJ2-3; 8 bases map to TRBD1. Trimming removed 1 base from V and 3 bases from J; junction bases left unmatched: 0. The CDR3 consists of 14 residues. Germline CDR1 reads SGHTA; CDR2 reads FQGNSA. CDR3 protein: CASSLDRGTDTQYF. For the CDR3, the DNA is TGTGCCAGCAGCTTAGACAGGGGGACAGATACGCAGTATTTT.